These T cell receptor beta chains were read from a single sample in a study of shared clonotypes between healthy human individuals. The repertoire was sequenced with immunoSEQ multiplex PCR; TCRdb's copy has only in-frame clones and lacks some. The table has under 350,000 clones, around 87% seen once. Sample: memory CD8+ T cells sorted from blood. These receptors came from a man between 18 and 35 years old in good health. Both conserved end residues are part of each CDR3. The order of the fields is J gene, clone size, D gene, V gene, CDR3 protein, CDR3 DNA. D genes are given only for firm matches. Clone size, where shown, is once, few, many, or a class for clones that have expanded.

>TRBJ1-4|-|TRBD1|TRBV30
CAWSSQGAWDEKLFF
TGTGCCTGGAGTTCACAGGGGGCTTGGGATGAAAAACTGTTTTTT
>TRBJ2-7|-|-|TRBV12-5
CASGLFGGSYEQYF
TGTGCTAGTGGTTTGTTCGGGGGCTCCTACGAGCAGTACTTC
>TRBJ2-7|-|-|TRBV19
CASSMWQGEGEQYF
TGTGCCAGTAGTATGTGGCAGGGTGAGGGTGAGCAGTACTTC
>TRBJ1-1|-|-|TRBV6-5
CASSYSGGTDTEAFF
TGTGCCAGCAGTTATTCCGGTGGCACGGACACTGAAGCTTTCTTT
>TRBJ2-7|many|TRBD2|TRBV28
CASSLTSGGPYEQYF
TGTGCCAGCAGTTTAACTAGCGGAGGCCCCTACGAGCAGTACTTC
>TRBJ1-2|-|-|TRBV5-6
CASSLWASGYTF
TGTGCCAGCAGCTTGTGGGCGAGCGGCTACACCTTC
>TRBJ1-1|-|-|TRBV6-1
CASSEPRGGMNTEAFF
TGTGCCAGCAGTGAACCCCGCGGAGGGATGAACACTGAAGCTTTCTTT
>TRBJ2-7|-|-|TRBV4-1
CASSQVAQGSSYEQYF
TGCGCCAGCAGCCAAGTAGCGCAGGGGAGCTCCTACGAGCAGTACTTC
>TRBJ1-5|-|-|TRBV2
CASTEGDTNQPQHF
TGTGCCAGCACCGAGGGGGACACCAATCAGCCCCAGCATTTT
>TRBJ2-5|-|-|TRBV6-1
CASSEGGEVQETQYF
TGTGCCAGCAGTGAAGGGGGGGAAGTCCAAGAGACCCAGTACTTC
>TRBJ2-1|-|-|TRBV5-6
CASSLGQGINEQFF
TGTGCCAGCAGCTTGGGCCAGGGGATCAATGAGCAGTTCTTC
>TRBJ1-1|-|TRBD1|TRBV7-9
CASSLGDRGNTEAFF
TGTGCCAGCAGCTTAGGTGACAGGGGAAACACTGAAGCTTTCTTT
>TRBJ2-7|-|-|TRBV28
CASKEGTTYEQYF
TGTGCCAGCAAAGAAGGGACCACCTACGAGCAGTACTTC
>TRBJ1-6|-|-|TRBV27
CASTSSSYNSPLHF
TGTGCCAGCACGAGTTCTTCCTATAATTCACCCCTCCACTTT
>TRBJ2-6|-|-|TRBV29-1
CSVDDRSGANVLTF
TGCAGCGTAGACGACAGATCTGGGGCCAACGTCCTGACTTTC
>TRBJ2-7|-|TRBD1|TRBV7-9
CASSRDRGFYEQYF
TGTGCCAGCAGCCGGGACAGGGGTTTCTACGAGCAGTACTTC
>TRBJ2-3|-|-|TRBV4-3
CASSQDRTLLSTDTQYF
TGCGCCAGCAGCCAAGACAGGACTTTACTGAGCACAGATACGCAGTATTTT
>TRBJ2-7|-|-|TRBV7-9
CASSLGFSYEQYF
TGTGCCAGCAGCTTAGGCTTCTCCTACGAGCAGTACTTC
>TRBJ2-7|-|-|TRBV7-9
CASSERRFLRVGSEQYF
TGTGCCAGCAGTGAGAGGCGGTTCCTCCGGGTTGGTAGCGAGCAGTACTTC
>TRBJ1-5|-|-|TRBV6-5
CASSYPDSNQPQHF
TGTGCCAGCAGTTACCCAGATAGCAATCAGCCCCAGCATTTT
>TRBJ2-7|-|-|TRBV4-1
CASSQDPLGPLYEQYF
TGCGCCAGCAGCCAAGACCCCCTCGGTCCCCTATACGAGCAGTACTTC
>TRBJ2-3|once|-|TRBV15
CATSGGSDTDTQYF
TGTGCCACCAGCGGGGGGAGTGACACAGATACGCAGTATTTT
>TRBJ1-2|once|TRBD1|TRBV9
CASSEDREFYGYTF
TGTGCCAGCAGTGAGGACAGGGAGTTCTACGGCTACACCTTC
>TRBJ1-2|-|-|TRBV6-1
CASSDFNYGYTF
TGTGCCAGCAGTGATTTTAACTATGGCTACACCTTC
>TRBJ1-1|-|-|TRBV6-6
CASRFEAEAFF
TGTGCCAGCAGATTCGAAGCTGAAGCTTTCTTT
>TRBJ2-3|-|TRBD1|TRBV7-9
CASSSDRDLTDTQYF
TGTGCCAGCAGCTCGGACAGGGACCTCACAGATACGCAGTATTTT
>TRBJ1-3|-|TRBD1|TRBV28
CASSTWLTGTGDEGNSGNTIYF
TGTGCCAGCAGTACATGGCTTACCGGGACAGGGGATGAGGGAAACTCTGGAAACACCATATATTTT
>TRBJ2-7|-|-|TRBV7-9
CASSPVGGKFTYEQYF
TGTGCCAGCAGCCCAGTAGGGGGTAAATTCACCTACGAGCAGTACTTC
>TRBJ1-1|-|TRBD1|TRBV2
CASEGAGSSEAFF
TGTGCCAGCGAGGGGGCTGGGTCTTCCGAAGCTTTCTTT
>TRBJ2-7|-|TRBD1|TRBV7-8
CASSLADRASSYEQYF
TGTGCCAGCAGCTTAGCGGACAGGGCGAGCTCCTACGAGCAGTACTTC
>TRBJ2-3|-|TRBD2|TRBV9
CASSTHLIAGGIADTQYF
TGTGCCAGCAGCACACACCTTATAGCGGGAGGGATCGCAGATACGCAGTATTTT
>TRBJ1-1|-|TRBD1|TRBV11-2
CASSLRGTEVNTEAFF
TGTGCCAGCAGCTTACGGGGGACAGAGGTGAACACTGAAGCTTTCTTT
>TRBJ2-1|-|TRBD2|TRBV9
CASSVVAGSYNEQFF
TGTGCCAGCAGCGTCGTAGCGGGGTCCTACAATGAGCAGTTCTTC
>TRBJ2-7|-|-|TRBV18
CASSPGEGEQYF
TGTGCCAGCTCACCAGGCGAGGGTGAGCAGTACTTC
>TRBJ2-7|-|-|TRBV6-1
CASGAPYEQYF
TGTGCCAGCGGAGCCCCTTACGAGCAGTACTTC
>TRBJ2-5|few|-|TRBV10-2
CASSSPDKNQEQTQYF
TGCGCCAGCAGTTCCCCGGACAAAAATCAGGAGCAGACCCAGTACTTC
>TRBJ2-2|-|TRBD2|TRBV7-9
CASSPTSGRGGTGELFF
TGTGCCAGCAGCCCGACTAGCGGGAGGGGAGGAACCGGGGAGCTGTTTTTT
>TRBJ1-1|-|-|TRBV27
CASSYISGNTEAFF
TGTGCCAGCAGTTACATTTCAGGGAACACTGAAGCTTTCTTT
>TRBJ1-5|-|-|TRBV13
CASSSAGLNQPQHF
TGTGCCAGCAGCAGCGCGGGTCTAAATCAGCCCCAGCATTTT
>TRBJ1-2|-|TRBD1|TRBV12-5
CASAPSGGLWEGYTF
TGTGCTAGTGCCCCTTCAGGGGGCCTTTGGGAAGGCTACACCTTC
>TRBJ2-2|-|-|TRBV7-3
CASSLRQGNTGELFF
TGTGCCAGCAGCTTACGGCAGGGGAACACCGGGGAGCTGTTTTTT
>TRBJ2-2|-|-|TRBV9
CASSPPVTGELFF
TGTGCCAGCAGCCCACCCGTCACCGGGGAGCTGTTTTTT
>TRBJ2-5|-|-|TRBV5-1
CASRNPGTPAETQYF
TGCGCCAGCAGGAATCCGGGTACGCCCGCAGAGACCCAGTACTTC
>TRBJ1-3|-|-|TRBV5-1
CASRDRSGNTIYF
TGCGCCAGCCGGGACCGATCTGGAAACACCATATATTTT
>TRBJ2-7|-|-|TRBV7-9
CASSLGGGVYEQYF
TGTGCCAGCAGCTTAGGTGGCGGGGTATACGAGCAGTACTTC
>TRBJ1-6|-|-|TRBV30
CAWSVEEYNSPLHF
TGTGCCTGGAGTGTGGAGGAATATAATTCACCCCTCCACTTT
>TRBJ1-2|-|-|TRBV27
CASSLSDGGRGYGYTF
TGTGCCAGCAGTTTATCAGATGGGGGGCGCGGCTATGGCTACACCTTC
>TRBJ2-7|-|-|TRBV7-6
CASSLAFRGLDEQYF
TGTGCCAGCAGCTTAGCGTTTCGGGGGCTCGACGAGCAGTACTTC
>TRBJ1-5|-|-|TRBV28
CASSLVTATNQPQHF
TGTGCCAGCAGTTTAGTTACAGCCACCAATCAGCCCCAGCATTTT